The subject of this entry is one TCR beta chain. Its antigen is still unknown. The assay was immunoSEQ multiplex PCR, and TCRdb's table has in-frame clones only and misses some. The sample holds about 130,000 clones, 70% to 90% seen once. The data originate from a study of T cell responses to AZD1222 COVID-19 vaccine. Study-level points and caveats: At 160-218 and 743-854, vaccine-associated CD4 TCRs were dominant, and they spanned spike. Among the donors, most were white British and more were female, and clonal diversity was possibly underestimated.

Per the germline V gene, CDR1 is MDHEN and CDR2 is SYDVKM. The length of the CDR3 is 14 residues. V was shortened by 7 bases and J by 3 bases, with 13 bases between the two germline ends. This clonotype originated in an adult in good health. The sequencing here drew on peripheral blood, taken on day 0 of AZD1222 vaccination. This rearrangement joins TRBV28 to TRBJ1-5, with D uncertain. DNA for the CDR3: TGTGCCAGCACCTCCGGCGGATCCAATCAGCCCCAGCATTTT. Translating gives CASTSGGSNQPQHF.